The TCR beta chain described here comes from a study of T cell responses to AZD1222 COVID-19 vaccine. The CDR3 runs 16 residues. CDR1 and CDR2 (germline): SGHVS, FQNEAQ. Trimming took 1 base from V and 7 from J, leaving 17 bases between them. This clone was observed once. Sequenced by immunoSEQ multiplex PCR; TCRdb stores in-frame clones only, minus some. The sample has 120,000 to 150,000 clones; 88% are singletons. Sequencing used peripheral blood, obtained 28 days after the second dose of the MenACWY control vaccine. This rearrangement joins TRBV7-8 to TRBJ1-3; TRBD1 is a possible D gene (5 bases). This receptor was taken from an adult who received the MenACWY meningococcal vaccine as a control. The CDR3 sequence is CASSLGLGTLGNTIYF. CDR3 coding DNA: TGTGCCAGCAGCTTAGGACTCGGGACCCTTGGGAACACCATATATTTT. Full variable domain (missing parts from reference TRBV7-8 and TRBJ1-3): GAGVSQSPRYKVAKRGQDVALRCDPISGHVSLFWYQQALGQGPEFLTYFQNEAQLDKSGLPSDRFFAERPEGSVSTLKIQRTQQEDSAVYLCASSLGLGTLGNTIYFGEGSWLTVV.